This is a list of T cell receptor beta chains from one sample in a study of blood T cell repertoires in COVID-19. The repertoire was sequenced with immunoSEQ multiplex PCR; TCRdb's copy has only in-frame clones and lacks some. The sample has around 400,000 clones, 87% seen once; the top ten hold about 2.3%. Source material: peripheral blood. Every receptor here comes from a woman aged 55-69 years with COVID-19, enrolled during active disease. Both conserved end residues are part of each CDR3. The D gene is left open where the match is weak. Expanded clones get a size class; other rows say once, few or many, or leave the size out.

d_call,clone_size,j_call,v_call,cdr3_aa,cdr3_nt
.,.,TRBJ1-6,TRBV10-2,CASSEQGTNSPLHF,TGCGCCAGCAGTGAACAGGGAACTAATTCACCCCTCCACTTT
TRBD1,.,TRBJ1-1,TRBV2,CASRPRDRVTEAFF,TGTGCCAGCAGACCCCGGGACAGGGTCACTGAAGCTTTCTTT
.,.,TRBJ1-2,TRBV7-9,CASSLFVTHPGYGYTF,TGTGCCAGCAGCTTATTTGTGACCCACCCGGGGTATGGCTACACCTTC
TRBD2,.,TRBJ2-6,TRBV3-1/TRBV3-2,CASSQDLASGGSISGANVLTF,TGTGCCAGCAGCCAAGATCTGGCTAGCGGGGGGTCAATCTCTGGGGCCAACGTCCTGACTTTC
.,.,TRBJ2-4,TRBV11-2,CASSQREAGPKNIQYF,TGTGCCAGCAGCCAGAGGGAGGCGGGGCCCAAAAACATTCAGTACTTC
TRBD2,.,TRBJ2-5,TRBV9,CASSPSSGGVETQYF,TGTGCCAGCAGCCCCTCTAGCGGGGGGGTGGAGACCCAGTACTTC
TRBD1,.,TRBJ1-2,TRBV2,CASSVIRTGSYGYTF,TGTGCCAGCTCAGTGATCAGGACAGGCAGTTATGGCTACACCTTC
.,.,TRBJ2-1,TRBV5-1,CASSLWGEIHNEQFF,TGCGCCAGCAGCTTATGGGGGGAAATTCACAATGAGCAGTTCTTC
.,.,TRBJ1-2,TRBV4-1,CASSQDLKYSYGYTF,TGCGCCAGCAGCCAAGATCTTAAGTACAGCTATGGCTACACCTTC
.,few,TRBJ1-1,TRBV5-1,CASSLAQGMNTEAFF,TGCGCCAGCAGCTTGGCTCAGGGGATGAACACTGAAGCTTTCTTT
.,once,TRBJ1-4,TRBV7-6,CASSFSTTAASEKLFF,TGTGCCAGCAGCTTCTCAACTACAGCGGCCTCCGAAAAACTGTTTTTT
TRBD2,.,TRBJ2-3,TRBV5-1,CASSLRFSGGASDTQYF,TGCGCCAGCAGCCTGCGGTTTAGCGGGGGGGCTTCAGATACGCAGTATTTT
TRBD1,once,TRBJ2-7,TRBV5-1,CASSSNPGQGYEQYF,TGCGCCAGCAGCTCAAACCCGGGACAGGGGTACGAGCAGTACTTC
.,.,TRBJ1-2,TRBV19,CATRMAAMGYGYTF,TGTGCCACCCGTATGGCGGCGATGGGCTATGGCTACACCTTC
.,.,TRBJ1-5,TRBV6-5,CASTPREVVQPQHF,TGTGCCAGCACGCCCCGGGAGGTCGTTCAGCCCCAGCATTTT
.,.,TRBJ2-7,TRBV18,CASSPGQNYEQYF,TGTGCCAGCTCACCAGGACAGAACTACGAGCAGTACTTC
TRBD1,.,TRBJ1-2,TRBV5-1,CASSLAWDRPNYGYTF,TGCGCCAGCAGCTTGGCCTGGGACAGACCTAACTATGGCTACACCTTC
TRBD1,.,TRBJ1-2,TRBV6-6,CASSSGTGLSNYGYTF,TGTGCCAGCAGTTCCGGGACAGGGCTTTCTAACTATGGCTACACCTTC
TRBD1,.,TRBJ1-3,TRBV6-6,CASSRSTGASRTIYF,TGTGCCAGCAGTCGATCCACAGGGGCCTCACGCACCATATATTTT
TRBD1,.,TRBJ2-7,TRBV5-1,CASSLRQGEVYEQYF,TGCGCCAGCAGCTTGAGACAGGGGGAGGTCTACGAGCAGTACTTC
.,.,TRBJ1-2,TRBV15,CATSRVKRRSYGYTF,TGTGCCACCAGCAGAGTCAAGCGGCGGAGCTATGGCTACACCTTC
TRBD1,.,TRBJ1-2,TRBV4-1,CASSQGAGGGGYGYTF,TGCGCCAGCAGCCAAGGGGCAGGGGGCGGCGGCTATGGCTACACCTTC
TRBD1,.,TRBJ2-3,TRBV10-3,CAISEGQGDPDTQYF,TGTGCCATCAGTGAAGGACAGGGCGACCCAGATACGCAGTATTTT
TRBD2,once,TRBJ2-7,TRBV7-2,CASSLGSSGIYEQYF,TGTGCCAGCAGCTTAGGATCTAGCGGGATCTACGAGCAGTACTTC
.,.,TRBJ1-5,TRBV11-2,CASSFGVNQPQHF,TGTGCCAGCAGCTTCGGGGTTAATCAGCCCCAGCATTTT
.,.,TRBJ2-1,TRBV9,CASSVHREGEQFF,TGTGCCAGCAGCGTTCACCGCGAGGGTGAGCAGTTCTTC
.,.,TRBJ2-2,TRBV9,CASSSATGTLNTGELFF,TGTGCCAGCAGCTCCGCGACCGGGACATTGAACACCGGGGAGCTGTTTTTT
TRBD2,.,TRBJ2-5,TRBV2,CASSGASGGQETQYF,TGTGCCAGCAGTGGGGCTAGCGGGGGTCAAGAGACCCAGTACTTC
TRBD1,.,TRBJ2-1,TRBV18,CASAGTDFYNEQFF,TGTGCCAGCGCCGGGACAGACTTCTACAATGAGCAGTTCTTC
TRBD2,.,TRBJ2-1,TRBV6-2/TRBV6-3,CASSVSGGAPHEQFF,TGTGCCAGCAGTGTTAGCGGGGGGGCTCCGCATGAGCAGTTCTTC
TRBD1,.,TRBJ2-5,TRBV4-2,CASSPITGQGRGEETQYF,TGTGCCAGCAGCCCGATCACCGGACAGGGGAGGGGGGAAGAGACCCAGTACTTC
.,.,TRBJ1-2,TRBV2,CASSVAGGRYGYTF,TGTGCCAGCAGTGTGGCGGGGGGCCGTTATGGCTACACCTTC
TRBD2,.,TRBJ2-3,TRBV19,CASSIGGGASDTQYF,TGTGCCAGTAGTATAGGCGGGGGGGCCTCAGATACGCAGTATTTT
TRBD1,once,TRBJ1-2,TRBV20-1,CSAERTGSSF,TGCAGTGCTGAACGGACAGGTAGCTCCTTC
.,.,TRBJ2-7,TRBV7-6,CASSPGDGLEQYF,TGTGCCAGCAGCCCGGGGGACGGCCTGGAGCAGTACTTC
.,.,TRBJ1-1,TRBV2,CASSDFSINTEAFF,TGTGCCAGCAGTGATTTTAGTATTAACACTGAAGCTTTCTTT
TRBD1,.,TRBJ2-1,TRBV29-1,CSVEGIGQGAYNEQFF,TGCAGCGTTGAAGGGATAGGACAGGGGGCCTACAATGAGCAGTTCTTC
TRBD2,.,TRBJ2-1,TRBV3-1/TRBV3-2,CASNRRAGGGEQFF,TGTGCCAGCAACCGCCGAGCGGGGGGGGGTGAGCAGTTCTTC
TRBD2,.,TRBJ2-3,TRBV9,CASSTSERGGIDTQYF,TGTGCCAGCAGCACCTCTGAGCGGGGGGGAATAGATACGCAGTATTTT
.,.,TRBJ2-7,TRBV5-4,CASSVTGTSYEQYF,TGTGCCAGCAGTGTTACAGGGACCTCCTACGAGCAGTACTTC
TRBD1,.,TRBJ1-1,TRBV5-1,CASSPGTANLGAFF,TGCGCCAGCAGCCCAGGGACAGCTAACCTCGGGGCTTTCTTT
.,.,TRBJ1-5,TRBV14,CASSQVGLSQPQHF,TGTGCCAGCAGCCAAGTGGGGCTTAGTCAGCCCCAGCATTTT
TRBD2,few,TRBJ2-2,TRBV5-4,CASSRDYMTGELFF,TGTGCCAGCAGCCGGGACTATATGACCGGGGAGCTGTTTTTT
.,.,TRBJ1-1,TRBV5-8,CASSFIPSGARLVNTEAFF,TGTGCCAGCAGCTTCATACCGTCAGGGGCTCGGTTAGTGAACACTGAAGCTTTCTTT
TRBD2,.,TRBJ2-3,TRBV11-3,CASSPGLAGPTDTQYF,TGTGCCAGCAGCCCAGGACTAGCGGGGCCGACAGATACGCAGTATTTT
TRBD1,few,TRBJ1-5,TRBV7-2,CASSPHSGTGLNQPQHF,TGTGCCAGCAGTCCACATTCCGGGACAGGGCTGAATCAGCCCCAGCATTTT
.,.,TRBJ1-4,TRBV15,CATSREGAATNEKLFF,TGTGCCACCAGCAGAGAGGGAGCAGCAACTAATGAAAAACTGTTTTTT
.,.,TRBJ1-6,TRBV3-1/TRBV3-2,CASSLPGRGSPLHF,TGTGCCAGCAGCCTCCCGGGGCGGGGGTCACCCCTCCACTTT
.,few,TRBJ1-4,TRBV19,CASSMGQFNEKLFF,TGTGCCAGTAGTATGGGGCAATTTAATGAAAAACTGTTTTTT
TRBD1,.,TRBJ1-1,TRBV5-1,CASYPGQKNTEAFF,TGCGCCAGCTATCCGGGACAGAAGAACACTGAAGCTTTCTTT
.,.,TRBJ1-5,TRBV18,CASSHSLARGPMAQHF,TGTGCCAGCTCCCATTCGTTGGCCAGGGGCCCCATGGCCCAGCATTTT
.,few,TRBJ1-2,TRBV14,CASSQGGQLLWSYTF,TGTGCCAGCAGCCAAGGTGGACAGCTTCTATGGAGCTACACCTTC
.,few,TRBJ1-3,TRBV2,CASTERGRGTGNTIYF,TGTGCCAGCACCGAACGAGGCAGGGGCACTGGAAACACCATATATTTT